A single sample gave rise to the 18 T cell receptor beta chains below, sequenced in a study of blood T cell repertoires in COVID-19 (dated by TCRdb to the early 2020s). Library preparation was by the immunoSEQ multiplex PCR assay. TCRdb retrieved this table from immuneACCESS and kept in-frame rearrangements only. Not all clones are present; in checked studies, unresolved V genes account for under half, and no reason is known for the remainder. The sample table shows approximately 210,000 clones, and 85% to 90% are seen once. The ten biggest clones cover around a tenth of the sample. The sample taken for sequencing was peripheral blood. The receptors were sampled from a middle-aged man with COVID-19, enrolled during active disease.

V gene TRBV14 combines with J gene TRBJ2-1; perhaps TRBD1 as D (5 bases). Germline CDR1 and CDR2: SGHDN and FVKESK. The CDR3 has 16 amino acids. V was clipped by 5 bases and J by 2 bases, with 16 bases between them. The CDR3 region is CASSDGPGLTYNEQFF. The CDR3 nucleotides read TGTGCCAGCAGCGACGGCCCAGGGTTGACCTACAATGAGCAGTTCTTC. The full variable domain, rest sourced from reference TRBV14 and TRBJ2-1, is EAGVTQFPSHSVIEKGQTVTLRCDPISGHDNLYWYRRVMGKEIKFLLHFVKESKQDESGMPNNRFLAERTGGTYSTLKVQPAELEDSGVYFCASSDGPGLTYNEQFFGPGTRLTVL.

The chain carries TRBV2 and TRBJ2-7; TRBD2 is a possible D gene (5 bases). The V end lost 7 bases, the J end lost 6 bases, and 13 bases lay between the germline ends. Germline values: CDR1 SNHLY, CDR2 FYNNEI. The CDR3 has 12 amino acids. In nucleotides, the CDR3 is TGTGCCAGCACTCTCGAGGGCTTCGAGCAGTACTTC. It codes for CASTLEGFEQYF.

This rearrangement joins TRBV6-1 to TRBJ2-1; D is possibly TRBD1 (5 bases). CDR1 is MNHNS, CDR2 SASEGT, per germline. This CDR3 is built from 13 residues. The V end was cut by 2 bases, the J end by 9 bases, with 11 bases between. This chain's CDR3 is CASSESLGVEQFF. The DNA for the CDR3 is TGTGCCAGCAGTGAATCTCTAGGGGTTGAGCAGTTCTTC.

This clone has just a few counts. This chain links TRBV13 with TRBJ1-1, with 8 bases aligning to TRBD1. Germline CDR1 reads PRHDT; CDR2 reads FYEKMQ (reference sequence). The CDR3 contains 13 residues. The V gene end was trimmed by 5 bases and the J gene end by 5 bases; junction bases not matched to a gene: 4. The CDR3 nucleotides are TGTGCCAGCAGCGTCTACAGGGGGACTGAAGCTTTCTTT. Protein product: CASSVYRGTEAFF.

The genes are TRBV18 and TRBJ2-3; 14 nucleotides match TRBD2. With 5 bases clipped from V and 2 bases from J, the junction kept 3 bases outside the gene matches. Germline CDR1 and CDR2: KGHSH and LQKENI. The CDR3 runs to 16 residues. Here the CDR3 DNA reads TGTGCCAGCTCAGCGACTAGCGGGAGGGACACAGATACGCAGTATTTT. It encodes CASSATSGRDTDTQYF.

The table lists this clone with a few counts. The chain carries TRBV3-1 (or the pseudogene TRBV3-2) and TRBJ1-4, with no clear D. This CDR3 is built from 15 residues. Trimming took off 1 base at V and 7 bases at J, with 13 bases between the two ends. Germline loops: CDR1 LGHDT, CDR2 YNNKEL (reference sequence). The CDR3: CASSQGTGPGEKLFF. The CDR3 DNA sequence: TGTGCCAGCAGCCAAGGAACGGGTCCCGGTGAAAAACTGTTTTTT.

This chain connects TRBV6-2 or TRBV6-3 to TRBJ2-3, with D unclear. Germline assignment: CDR1 MNHEY and CDR2 SVGEGT. Trimming took 2 bases from V and 3 from J, leaving 9 bases between them. The CDR3 consists of 14 residues. The DNA of the CDR3 is TGTGCCAGCAGTTACCTCCTACAGACAGATACGCAGTATTTT. Protein product: CASSYLLQTDTQYF.

The genes are TRBV5-1 and TRBJ1-1, with 8 bases aligning to TRBD1. CDR1 and CDR2 (germline): SGHRS, YFSETQ. This CDR3 region has 16 residues. J was trimmed by 4 bases and V by 6 bases; bases with no gene match: 14. CDR3 sequence reads: CASNTGASTGGTEAFF. Here the CDR3 DNA reads TGCGCCAGCAACACTGGGGCCTCTACAGGGGGCACTGAAGCTTTCTTT.

The chain has TRBV11-2 and TRBJ2-7; no clear D gene. Germline V gene sequence: CDR1 SGHAT, CDR2 FQNNGV. The CDR3 runs 13 residues. Trimming shortened V by 0 bases and J by 2 bases, and 5 bases separated the two germline ends. The CDR3 DNA reads as TGTGCCAGCAGCTTAGAGGCTGCCTACGAGCAGTACTTC. Translated, it gives CASSLEAAYEQYF.

The rearrangement links TRBV18 to TRBJ2-5, with D possibly TRBD2 on 5 matching bases. CDR3 length: 15 amino acids. V lost 0 bases and J lost 4, with 12 bases in between. The V gene's germline CDR1 is KGHSH and CDR2 LQKENI. Written as DNA, the CDR3 is TGTGCCAGCTCACCACCCCGTCGAGGGAGAGAGACCCAGTACTTC. It translates to CASSPPRRGRETQYF.

The chain uses TRBV10-2 and TRBJ2-1; 13 bases fit TRBD2. This CDR3 spans 17 amino acids. Germline CDR1 and CDR2: WSHSY and SAAADI. After removal of 7 bases from V and 0 bases from J, the junction contained 6 bases not matched to a gene. The CDR3 nucleotides read TGCGCCAGCATAGGGACTAGCGGGACCCACTCCTACAATGAGCAGTTCTTC. It specifies CASIGTSGTHSYNEQFF.

A single count supports this clone. The chain recombines TRBV7-2 with TRBJ2-7; maybe TRBD2 (6 bases). Germline CDR1 SGHTA, CDR2 FQGNSA. The CDR3 is 14 residues long. Between the trimmed V and J ends, which lost 5 bases and 3 bases, there was a span of 14 bases. The CDR3 sequence: CASSAGLTSYEQYF. The CDR3 nucleotides read TGTGCCAGCAGCGCAGGACTGACTAGCTACGAGCAGTACTTC.

This clone has a handful of counts. J is TRBJ1-6 and V is TRBV3-1 (or the pseudogene TRBV3-2); 9 positions agree with TRBD1. The CDR3 spans 13 residues. Germline trimming cut 9 bases from V and 10 bases from J; bases unmatched to any gene: 7. CDR1 is LGHDT, CDR2 YNNKEL, per germline (reference sequence). CDR3 loop: CASTTGGTSPLHF. For the CDR3, the DNA is TGTGCCAGTACAACAGGGGGCACATCACCCCTCCACTTT.

V usage is TRBV6-1 and J usage is TRBJ2-6, with D perhaps matching TRBD1 (7 bases). The CDR3 spans 18 residues. V lost 2 bases to trimming and J lost 4 bases, with 18 bases between them. From germline, CDR1 is MNHNS and CDR2 SASEGT. CDR3 coding DNA: TGTGCCAGCAGTGAAAATGCGGGGACAGCCCTCGGGGCCAACGTCCTGACTTTC. Protein product: CASSENAGTALGANVLTF.

The chain combines TRBV13 with TRBJ2-3; a weak D match, TRBD1 (6 bases). The V gene's germline CDR1 is PRHDT and CDR2 FYEKMQ (reference sequence). The V end was cut by 3 bases, the J end by 0 bases, with 10 bases between. The length of the CDR3 is 15 residues. The chain's CDR3 is CASSLGHKSTDTQYF. DNA of the CDR3: TGTGCCAGCAGCTTGGGACACAAAAGCACAGATACGCAGTATTTT.

J is TRBJ2-5 and V is TRBV4-3, with D possibly being TRBD2 (6 bases). Germline V gene lookup returns CDR1 LGHNA and CDR2 YSLEER. V gave up 0 bases and J gave up 4 bases, with 12 bases separating them. This CDR3 contains 15 residues. CDR3 sequence (DNA): TGCGCCAGCAGCCAAGATTTGGGGGGAGGAGAGACCCAGTACTTC. This codes for CASSQDLGGGETQYF.

The rearrangement joins TRBV6-5 to TRBJ2-2; D gene unclear. Per germline, CDR1 MNHEY and CDR2 SVGAGI. The CDR3 has 14 amino acids. V shed 4 bases and J shed 2 bases, with 8 bases lying between them. The CDR3 region has the DNA TGTGCCAGCAGTTCCGCAGTTAACACCGGGGAGCTGTTTTTT. Translation gives CASSSAVNTGELFF.

V is TRBV5-1 and J is TRBJ2-7; 13 positions match TRBD2. J gave up 5 bases and V 4 bases, and 9 bases lay outside the gene matches. This CDR3 region has 16 residues. Per the germline V gene, CDR1 is SGHRS and CDR2 is YFSETQ. In DNA form, the CDR3 reads TGCGCCAGCAGCCCCGGGACTAGCGGGATTTGGGACGAGCAGTACTTC. Translation gives CASSPGTSGIWDEQYF.